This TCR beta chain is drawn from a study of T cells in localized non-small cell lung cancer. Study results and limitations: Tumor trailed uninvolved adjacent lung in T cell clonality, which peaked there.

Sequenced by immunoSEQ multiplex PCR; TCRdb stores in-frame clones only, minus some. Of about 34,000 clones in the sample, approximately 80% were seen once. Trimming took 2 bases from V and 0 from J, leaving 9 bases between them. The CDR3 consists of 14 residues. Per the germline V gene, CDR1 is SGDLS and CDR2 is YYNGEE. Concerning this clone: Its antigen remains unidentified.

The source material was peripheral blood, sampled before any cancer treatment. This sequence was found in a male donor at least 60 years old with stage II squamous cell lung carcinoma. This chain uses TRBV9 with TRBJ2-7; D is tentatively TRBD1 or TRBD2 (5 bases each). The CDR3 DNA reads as TGTGCCAGCAGCGTGGGGGTCAGCTCCTACGAGCAGTACTTC. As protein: CASSVGVSSYEQYF.